This T cell receptor beta chain is from a study of T cells after yellow fever vaccination. Germline CDR1 LNHDA, CDR2 SQIVND (reference sequence). V trimming: 6 bases; J trimming: 5 bases; junction bases outside the gene matches: 3. This CDR3 region has 13 residues. There are a few counts of this clonotype. MiXCR, applied by TCRdb to the 5' RACE reads, yields one record per CDR3 protein. The sample includes under 600,000 distinct CDR3 sequences, approximately 13% of them seen just once. The specimen comprised PBMCs, sampled on the day of the yellow fever booster vaccination. The chain has TRBV19 and TRBJ2-5; 10 nucleotides align to TRBD2. The TCR sequence derives from a man aged 30-40 years who received the YFV17D yellow fever vaccine. The CDR3 coding sequence is TGTGCCAGTAGAACTAGCGGGATGGAGACCCAGTACTTC. This sequence encodes CASRTSGMETQYF.